The following is a T cell receptor beta chain sequence with its context. The germline V and J ends were trimmed by 0 bases and 7 bases, with 9 bases remaining between them. Per the germline V gene, CDR1 is MNHEY and CDR2 is SVGAGI. The CDR3 runs 13 residues. This record belongs to a study of blood T cell repertoires in COVID-19. Background on the study: From T cells, B-cell-depleted T cells, or PBMCs came the material, which was cDNA or gDNA.

Under the authors' procedure: Amplification of reference gene primers was used by the study to estimate nucleated cell counts. Assay: immunoSEQ multiplex PCR; the TCRdb copy retains only in-frame clones and omits some. The V and J calls and clone size were taken over from that table, and D and trimming were inferred from the DNA. The sample records about 130,000 clones, roughly three quarters being singletons. The origin of this receptor is a man aged 40-55 years with active or convalescent COVID-19. The source material was peripheral blood. J is TRBJ1-1 and V is TRBV6-5, with D unresolved. The CDR3 is CASSYSSFGEAFF. The DNA of the CDR3 is TGTGCCAGCAGTTACTCGAGTTTCGGTGAAGCTTTCTTT.